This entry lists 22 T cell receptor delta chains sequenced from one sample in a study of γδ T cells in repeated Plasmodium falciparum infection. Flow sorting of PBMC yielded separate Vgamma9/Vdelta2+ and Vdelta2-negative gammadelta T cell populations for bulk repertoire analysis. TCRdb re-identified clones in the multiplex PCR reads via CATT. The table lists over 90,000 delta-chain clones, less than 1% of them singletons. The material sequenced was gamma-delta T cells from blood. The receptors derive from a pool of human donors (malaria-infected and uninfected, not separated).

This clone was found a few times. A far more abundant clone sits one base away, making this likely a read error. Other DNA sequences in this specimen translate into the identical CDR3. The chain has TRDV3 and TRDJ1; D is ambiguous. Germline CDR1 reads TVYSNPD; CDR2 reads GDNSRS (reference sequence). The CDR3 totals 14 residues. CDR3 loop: CASLHALDTDKLIF. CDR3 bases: TGTGCATCACTGCATGCTTTGGACACCGATAAACTCATCTTT.

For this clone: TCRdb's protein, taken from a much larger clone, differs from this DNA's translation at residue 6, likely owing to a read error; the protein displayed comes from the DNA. CDR3 coding DNA: TGTGCTCTTGGGACCACGCTGGCCTATCGTTTCGATAAACTCATCTTT. The encoded protein is CALGTTLAYRFDKLIF. The chain is built from TRDV1 and TRDJ1; no clear D. The J gene was not available in TCRdb and was assigned here by matching the DNA to germline segments. Germline-derived CDR1 and CDR2 are TSWWSYY and QGS. The CDR3 sequence is 16 residues long. Trimming pared 5 bases from V and 4 bases from J, leaving 20 bases between.

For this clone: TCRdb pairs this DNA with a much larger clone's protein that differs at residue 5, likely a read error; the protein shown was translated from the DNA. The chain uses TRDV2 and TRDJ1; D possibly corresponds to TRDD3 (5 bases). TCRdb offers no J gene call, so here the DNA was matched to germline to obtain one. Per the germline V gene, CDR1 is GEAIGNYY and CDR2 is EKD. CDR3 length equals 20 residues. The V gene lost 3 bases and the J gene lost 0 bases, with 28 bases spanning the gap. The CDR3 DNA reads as TGTGCCTGTGACGCCGTGGGTACTGGTCCACTTGTTTCTTACACCGATAAACTCATCTTT. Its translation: CACDAVGTGPLVSYTDKLIF.

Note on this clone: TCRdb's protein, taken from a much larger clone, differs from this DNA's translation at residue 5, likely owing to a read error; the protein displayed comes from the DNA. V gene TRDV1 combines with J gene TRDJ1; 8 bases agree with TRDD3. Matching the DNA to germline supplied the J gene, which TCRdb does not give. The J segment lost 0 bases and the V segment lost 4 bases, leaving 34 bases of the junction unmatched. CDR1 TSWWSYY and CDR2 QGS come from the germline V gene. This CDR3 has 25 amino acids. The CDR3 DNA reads TGTGCTCTTGGGGGAAAGGTACCCCCAAATCCCCTGGGATGGGATACGCCCCATTACACCGATAAACTCATCTTT. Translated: CALGGKVPPNPLGWDTPHYTDKLIF.

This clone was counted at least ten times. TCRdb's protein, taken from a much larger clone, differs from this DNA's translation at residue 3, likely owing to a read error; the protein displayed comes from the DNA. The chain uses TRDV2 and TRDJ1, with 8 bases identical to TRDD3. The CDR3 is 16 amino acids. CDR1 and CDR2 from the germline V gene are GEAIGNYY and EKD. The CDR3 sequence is CARDRLGGNYTDKLIF. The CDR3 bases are TGTGCCCGTGACCGACTGGGGGGGAACTACACCGATAAACTCATCTTT.

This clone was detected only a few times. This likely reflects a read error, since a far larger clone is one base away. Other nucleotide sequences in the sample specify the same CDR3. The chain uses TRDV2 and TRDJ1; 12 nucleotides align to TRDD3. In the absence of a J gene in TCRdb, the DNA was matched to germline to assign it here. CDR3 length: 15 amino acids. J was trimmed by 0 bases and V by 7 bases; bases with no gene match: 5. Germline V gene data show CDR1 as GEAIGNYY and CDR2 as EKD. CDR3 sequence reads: CACRTGGYHTDKLIF. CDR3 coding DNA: TGTGCCTGCCGTACTGGGGGATACCACACCGATAAACTCATCTTT.

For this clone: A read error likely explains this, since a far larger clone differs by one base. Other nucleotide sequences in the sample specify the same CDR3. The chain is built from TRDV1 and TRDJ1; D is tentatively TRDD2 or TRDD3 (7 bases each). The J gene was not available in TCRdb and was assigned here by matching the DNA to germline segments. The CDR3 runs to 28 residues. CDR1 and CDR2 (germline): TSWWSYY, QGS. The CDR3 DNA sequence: TGTGCTCTTGGGGAAAGACGTTTCCTACAGACCCCTGGGGGCCCAAATCAGATCCCCCTCCCCCACACTGATAAACTCATCTTT. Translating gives CALGERRFLQTPGGPNQIPLPHTDKLIF.

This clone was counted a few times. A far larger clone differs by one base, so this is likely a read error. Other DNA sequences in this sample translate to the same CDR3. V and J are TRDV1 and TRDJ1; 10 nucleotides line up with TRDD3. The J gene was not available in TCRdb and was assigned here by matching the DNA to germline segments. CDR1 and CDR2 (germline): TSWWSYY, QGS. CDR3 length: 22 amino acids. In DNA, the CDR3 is TGCGCTCTTGGGGAACTGCCGATTCCGGGAGTCTGGGGGATAGTGGGGACCGATAAACTCATCTTT. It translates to CALGELPIPGVWGIVGTDKLIF.

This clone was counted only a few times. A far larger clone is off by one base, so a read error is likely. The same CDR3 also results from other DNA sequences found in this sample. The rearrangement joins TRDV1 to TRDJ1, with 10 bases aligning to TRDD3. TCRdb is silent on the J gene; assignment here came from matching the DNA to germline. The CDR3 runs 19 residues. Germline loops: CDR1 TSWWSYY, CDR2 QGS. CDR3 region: CALGELDLILLGDTDKLIF. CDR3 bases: TGTGCCCTTGGGGAACTAGACCTAATTCTACTGGGGGATACCGATAAACTCATCTTT.

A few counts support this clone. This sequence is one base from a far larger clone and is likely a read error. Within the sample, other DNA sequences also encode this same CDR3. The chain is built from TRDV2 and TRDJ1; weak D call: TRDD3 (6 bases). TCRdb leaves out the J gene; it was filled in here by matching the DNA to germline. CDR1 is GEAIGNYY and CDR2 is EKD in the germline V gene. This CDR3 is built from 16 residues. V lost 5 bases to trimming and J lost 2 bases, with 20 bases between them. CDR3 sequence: CACVSTGGTYTDKLIF. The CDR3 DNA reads TGTGCCTGTGTCTCAACGGGGGGGACGTATACCGATAAACTCATCTTT.

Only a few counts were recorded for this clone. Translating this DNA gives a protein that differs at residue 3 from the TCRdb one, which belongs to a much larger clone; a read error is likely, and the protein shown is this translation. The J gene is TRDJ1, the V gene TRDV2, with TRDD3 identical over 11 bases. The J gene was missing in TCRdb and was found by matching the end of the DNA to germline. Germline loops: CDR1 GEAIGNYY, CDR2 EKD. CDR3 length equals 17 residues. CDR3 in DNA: TGTGCCCGTGACCCCGGCGAAGAATGGGGGATACGCGATAAACTCATCTTT. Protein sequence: CARDPGEEWGIRDKLIF.

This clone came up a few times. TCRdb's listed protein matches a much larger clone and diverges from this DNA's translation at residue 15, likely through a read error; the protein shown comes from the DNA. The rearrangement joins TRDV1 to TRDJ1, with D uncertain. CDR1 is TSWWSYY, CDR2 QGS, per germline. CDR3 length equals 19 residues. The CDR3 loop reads CALGDPGPPHPLCTYKLIF. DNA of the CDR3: TGTGCTCTTGGGGATCCGGGACCCCCACACCCCCTTTGCACCTATAAACTCATCTTT.

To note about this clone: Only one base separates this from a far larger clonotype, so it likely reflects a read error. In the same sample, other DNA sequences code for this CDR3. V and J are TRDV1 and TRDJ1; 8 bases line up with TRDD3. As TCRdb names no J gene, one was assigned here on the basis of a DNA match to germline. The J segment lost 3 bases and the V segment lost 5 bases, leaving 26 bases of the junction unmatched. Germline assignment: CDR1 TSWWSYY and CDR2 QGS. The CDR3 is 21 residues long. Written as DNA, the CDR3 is TGTGCTCTTGGGACGGGGTCCTACACTACTGGGGGGTATGGGGACCCCGATAAACTCATCTTT. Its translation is CALGTGSYTTGGYGDPDKLIF.

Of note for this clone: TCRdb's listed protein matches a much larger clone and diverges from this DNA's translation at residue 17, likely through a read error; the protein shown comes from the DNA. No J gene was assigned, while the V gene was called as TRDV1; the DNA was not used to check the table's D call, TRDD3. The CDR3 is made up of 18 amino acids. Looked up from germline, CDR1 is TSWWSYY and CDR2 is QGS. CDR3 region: CALGEPPYWGIRTDKLTF. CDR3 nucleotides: TGTGCTCTTGGGGAACCTCCGTACTGGGGGATACGCACCGATAAACTCACCTTT.

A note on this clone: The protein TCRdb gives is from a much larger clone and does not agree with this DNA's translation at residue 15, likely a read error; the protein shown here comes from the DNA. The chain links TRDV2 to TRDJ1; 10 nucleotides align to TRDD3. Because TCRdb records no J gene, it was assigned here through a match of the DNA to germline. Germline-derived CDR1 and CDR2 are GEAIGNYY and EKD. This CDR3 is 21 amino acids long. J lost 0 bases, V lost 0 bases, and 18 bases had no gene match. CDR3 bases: TGTGCCTGTGACACCATCCTCGTCGGGGGATACGCGATGGAGCACACCGATAAACTCATCTTT. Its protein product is CACDTILVGGYAMEHTDKLIF.

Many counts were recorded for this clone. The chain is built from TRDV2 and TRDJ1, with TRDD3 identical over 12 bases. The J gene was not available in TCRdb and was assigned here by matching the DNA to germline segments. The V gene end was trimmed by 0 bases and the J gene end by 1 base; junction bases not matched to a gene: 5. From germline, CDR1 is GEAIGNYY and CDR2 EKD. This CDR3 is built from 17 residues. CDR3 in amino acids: CACDTGTGGYLTDKLIF. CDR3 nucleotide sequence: TGTGCCTGTGACACCGGTACTGGGGGATACCTCACCGATAAACTCATCTTT.

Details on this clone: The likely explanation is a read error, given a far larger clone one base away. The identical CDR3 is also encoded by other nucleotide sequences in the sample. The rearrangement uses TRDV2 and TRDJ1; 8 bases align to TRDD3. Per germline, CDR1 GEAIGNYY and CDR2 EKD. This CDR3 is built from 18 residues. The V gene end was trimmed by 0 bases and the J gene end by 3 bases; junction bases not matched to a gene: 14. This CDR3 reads CACDTGLVGDLDPDKLIF. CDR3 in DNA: TGTGCCTGTGACACCGGGCTGGTGGGGGATTTGGACCCCGATAAACTCATCTTT.

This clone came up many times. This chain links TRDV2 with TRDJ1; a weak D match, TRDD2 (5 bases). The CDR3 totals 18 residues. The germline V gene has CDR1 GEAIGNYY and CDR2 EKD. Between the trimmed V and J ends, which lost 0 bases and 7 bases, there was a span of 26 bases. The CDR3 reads CACDTVSSEDREVGKLIF. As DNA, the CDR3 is TGTGCCTGTGACACCGTTTCCTCCGAAGACAGAGAGGTTGGTAAACTCATCTTT.

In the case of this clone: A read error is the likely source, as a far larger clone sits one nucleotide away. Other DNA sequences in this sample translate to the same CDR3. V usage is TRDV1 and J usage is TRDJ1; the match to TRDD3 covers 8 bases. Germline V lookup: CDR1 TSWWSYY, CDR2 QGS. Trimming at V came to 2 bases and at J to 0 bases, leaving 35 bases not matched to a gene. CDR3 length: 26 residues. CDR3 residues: CALGEAKGLLGTQTILGAVNTDKLIF. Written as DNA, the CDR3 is TGTGCTCTTGGGGAAGCTAAAGGTCTTCTGGGTACACAGACGATACTGGGGGCTGTTAACACCGATAAACTCATCTTT.

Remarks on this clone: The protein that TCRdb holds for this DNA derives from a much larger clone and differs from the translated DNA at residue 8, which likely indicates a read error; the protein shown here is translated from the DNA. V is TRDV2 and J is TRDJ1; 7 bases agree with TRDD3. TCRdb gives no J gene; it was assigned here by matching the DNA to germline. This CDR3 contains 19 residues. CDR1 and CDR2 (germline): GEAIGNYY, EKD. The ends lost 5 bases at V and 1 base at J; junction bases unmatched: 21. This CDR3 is CACVGRVEGYQPPTDKLIF. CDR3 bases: TGTGCCTGTGTCGGAAGGGTTGAGGGATACCAGCCCCCCACCGATAAACTCATCTTT.

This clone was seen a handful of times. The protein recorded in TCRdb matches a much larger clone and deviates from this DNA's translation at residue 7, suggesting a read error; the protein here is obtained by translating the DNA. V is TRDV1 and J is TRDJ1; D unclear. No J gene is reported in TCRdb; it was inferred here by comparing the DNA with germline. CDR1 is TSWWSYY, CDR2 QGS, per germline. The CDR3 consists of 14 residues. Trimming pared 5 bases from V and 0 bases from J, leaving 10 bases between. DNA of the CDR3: TGTGCTCTTGGGATTCCCAGGTACACCGATAAACTCATCTTT. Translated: CALGIPRYTDKLIF.

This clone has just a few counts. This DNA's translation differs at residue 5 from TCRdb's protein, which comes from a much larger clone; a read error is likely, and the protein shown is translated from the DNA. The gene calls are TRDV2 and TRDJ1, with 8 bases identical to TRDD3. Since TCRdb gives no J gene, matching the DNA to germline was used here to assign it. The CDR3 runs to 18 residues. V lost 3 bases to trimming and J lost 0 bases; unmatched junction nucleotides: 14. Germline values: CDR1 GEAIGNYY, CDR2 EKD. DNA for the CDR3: TGTGCCTGTGACCCCGTCGCACTGGGGGCCCGGTACACCGATAAACTCATCTTT. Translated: CACDPVALGARYTDKLIF.